This is a list of T cell receptor beta chains from one sample in a study of blood T cell repertoires in COVID-19. The table came from immunoSEQ multiplex PCR; TCRdb's copy has only in-frame clones and leaves some out. The sample records around 140,000 clones, roughly 88% being singletons. The sequenced material came from peripheral blood. All receptors come from a man aged 55-75 years with active or convalescent COVID-19. Both conserved end residues are part of each CDR3. Each record gives: clone size, J gene, CDR3 length, D gene, V gene, CDR3 DNA, CDR3 protein. D genes are given only for firm matches. Clone sizes are given selectively: once, few, many, or a class where the clone is expanded.

.,TRBJ2-1,14,TRBD2,TRBV9,TGTGCCAGCAGCGAAGCTAGCGGTTACAATGAGCAGTTCTTC,CASSEASGYNEQFF
.,TRBJ2-6,16,.,TRBV28,TGTGCCAGCAGTTCTAATCCCCCATCTGGGGCCAACGTCCTGACTTTC,CASSSNPPSGANVLTF
.,TRBJ2-3,14,.,TRBV7-2,TGTGCCAGCAGCTTTACGGGAGCAACAGATACGCAGTATTTT,CASSFTGATDTQYF
.,TRBJ1-1,15,.,TRBV5-4,TGTGCCAGCCGTCCACAGGGCGGTCAGTACACTGAAGCTTTCTTT,CASRPQGGQYTEAFF
.,TRBJ2-3,18,TRBD2,TRBV27,TGTGCCAGCAAAATAGGGACTAGCGGGAGAGGGAACACAGATACGCAGTATTTT,CASKIGTSGRGNTDTQYF
.,TRBJ2-7,16,TRBD1,TRBV4-2,TGTGCCAGCAGCCAAGATCCCCACACAGGGGACGACGAGCAGTACTTC,CASSQDPHTGDDEQYF
.,TRBJ1-1,12,.,TRBV19,TGTGCCAGTACAGGGGCGAGGACTGAAGCTTTCTTT,CASTGARTEAFF
once,TRBJ2-3,14,.,TRBV6-5,TGTGCCAGCACCGAGGAAGGTGGTACAGATACGCAGTATTTT,CASTEEGGTDTQYF
.,TRBJ2-7,17,TRBD2,TRBV19,TGTGCCAGTAGTGCCCGCCGCACTAGCGGGGGATACTACGAGCAGTACTTC,CASSARRTSGGYYEQYF
.,TRBJ2-7,13,.,TRBV28,TGTGCCAGCAGTTTGGGGGGAGGCTACGAGCAGTACTTC,CASSLGGGYEQYF
.,TRBJ2-1,15,TRBD2,TRBV27,TGTGCCAGCAGTTTAATGGGACTAGCAGACAATGAGCAGTTCTTC,CASSLMGLADNEQFF
.,TRBJ2-1,16,TRBD1,TRBV19,TGTGCCAGTAGTACCACCGGGACAGTCTACTACAATGAGCAGTTCTTC,CASSTTGTVYYNEQFF
.,TRBJ2-7,14,TRBD1,TRBV19,TGTGCCAGTAGTCGCTGGGACAGGGGCTACGAGCAGTACTTC,CASSRWDRGYEQYF
.,TRBJ1-2,15,TRBD1,TRBV28,TGTGCCAGCAGTTTAGGGACAGGGACCGGTAACGGCTACACCTTC,CASSLGTGTGNGYTF
.,TRBJ2-3,13,.,TRBV5-1,TGCGCCAGCAGCTTGGATTCTAGCTCTACGCAGTATTTT,CASSLDSSSTQYF
.,TRBJ2-6,18,.,TRBV10-3,TGTGCCATCAGTGTCTCAGAATCCTCTAGCTCTGGGGCCAACGTCCTGACTTTC,CAISVSESSSSGANVLTF
.,TRBJ1-5,15,.,TRBV28,TGTGCCAGCATCCCAACGGGGGGCCGAATTCAGCCCCAGCATTTT,CASIPTGGRIQPQHF
.,TRBJ1-2,12,.,TRBV18,TGTGCCAGCTCAGCGCCGGGACATGACTACACCTTC,CASSAPGHDYTF
.,TRBJ2-7,16,TRBD1,TRBV6-1,TGTGCCAGCAGTGAACTTGGGACCGGGACAGGGGCCGAGCAGTACTTC,CASSELGTGTGAEQYF
.,TRBJ2-6,18,.,TRBV19,TGTGCCAGTAGTGGGAGTGCGACAAATCAAAGTCGGGCCAACGTCCTGACTTTC,CASSGSATNQSRANVLTF
.,TRBJ1-5,13,.,TRBV30,TGTGCCTGGAGTTTGAGTTTCAATCAGCCCCAGCATTTT,CAWSLSFNQPQHF
.,TRBJ2-2,16,.,TRBV24-1,TGTGCCACCAGTGATCCGACAGGTGCGAACACCGGGGAGCTGTTTTTT,CATSDPTGANTGELFF
.,TRBJ2-7,15,TRBD1,TRBV19,TGTGCCACTCCCGGGACAGGGGGCTCATCCTACGAGCAGTACTTC,CATPGTGGSSYEQYF
.,TRBJ2-5,14,TRBD2,TRBV5-1,TGCGCCAGCAGGGTTAGCGGGGTGAAAGAGACCCAGTACTTC,CASRVSGVKETQYF
few,TRBJ2-7,14,.,TRBV7-8,TGTGCCAGCAGCTTAGCGGGAGAGTACTACGAGCAGTACTTC,CASSLAGEYYEQYF
.,TRBJ1-5,16,TRBD1,TRBV19,TGTGCCAGTAGTTCCTACGGACAGGGGGCACGACAGCCCCAGCATTTT,CASSSYGQGARQPQHF
.,TRBJ2-2,17,TRBD2,TRBV6-2/TRBV6-3,TGTGCCAGCAGTTCCACTAGCGGGAGGGCTCCACTCGGGGAGCTGTTTTTT,CASSSTSGRAPLGELFF
.,TRBJ1-4,16,TRBD1,TRBV7-2,TGTGCCAGCAGCCCTGGGGGTGGGACAGCTAATGAAAAACTGTTTTTT,CASSPGGGTANEKLFF
.,TRBJ2-5,16,TRBD1,TRBV4-2,TGTGCCAGCAGCCAACATCCCAGGGGGCGAGAGGAGACCCAGTACTTC,CASSQHPRGREETQYF
.,TRBJ2-7,15,TRBD1,TRBV4-1,TGCGCCAGCAGCTATGGACAGGGGACGACCTTCGAGCAGTACTTC,CASSYGQGTTFEQYF
.,TRBJ2-3,19,TRBD2,TRBV27,TGTGCCAGCAGTTCGCTTGGACTAGCGGGAGGGAGTGGCACAGATACGCAGTATTTT,CASSSLGLAGGSGTDTQYF